The clone carrying this T cell receptor beta chain was recorded only once. The entry originates in a study of PD-L1 blockade in urothelial cancer. V lost 8 bases and J 4 bases, leaving 20 bases between the germline ends. Germline CDR1 reads MNHEY; CDR2 reads SMNVEV (reference sequence). CDR3 length: 16 amino acids. Stated time point: pretreatment peripheral blood. Clones were read by immunoSEQ multiplex PCR, and TCRdb kept only the in-frame ones, dropping some. The data contain around 40,000 clones, about nine tenths of them singletons. J is TRBJ2-2 and V is TRBV27; weak D call: TRBD1 (5 bases). The sequence came from a woman aged 55-69 years with urothelial cancer. The sequencing here drew on PBMCs, taken around atezolizumab (anti-PD-L1) treatment. DNA of the CDR3: TGTGCCAGCGGTCCCGTGGTTGACAGTCTCACCGGGGAGCTGTTTTTT. It is translated as CASGPVVDSLTGELFF.